The 18 T cell receptor beta chains in this list originate from one sample, sequenced in a study of T cell changes during pregnancy in multiple sclerosis. Profiling relied on immunoSEQ multiplex PCR, and the TCRdb table lists in-frame clones only, not all of them. Of about 19,000 clones in the sample, approximately 90% were seen once. Specimen: CD8+ T cells from peripheral blood mononuclear cells, collected in the third trimester of pregnancy. The receptor set was obtained from a female donor in good health, enrolled as a control in a pregnancy study.

The J gene is TRBJ1-1, the V gene TRBV13; no clear D gene. Between the trimmed V and J ends, which lost 5 bases and 4 bases, there was a span of 14 bases. This CDR3 contains 14 residues. The germline gives CDR1 PRHDT, CDR2 FYEKMQ (reference sequence). In DNA, the CDR3 is TGTGCCAGCAGCGAGCGGACCCTTAGCACTGAAGCTTTCTTT. It specifies CASSERTLSTEAFF.

The chain combines TRBV30 with TRBJ2-1; D might be TRBD1 (6 bases). From germline, CDR1 is GTSNPN and CDR2 SVGIG (reference sequence). The CDR3 runs 14 residues. V lost 5 bases and J 1 base, leaving 12 bases between the germline ends. This CDR3 is CAWETDSSYNEQFF. In DNA, the CDR3 is TGTGCCTGGGAAACGGACAGTTCCTACAATGAGCAGTTCTTC. Complete variable domain (other parts from reference TRBV30 and TRBJ2-1): SQTIHQWPATLVQPVGSPLSLECTVEGTSNPNLYWYRQAAGRGLQLLFYSVGIGQISSEVPQNLSASRPQDRQFILSSKKLLLSDSGFYLCAWETDSSYNEQFFGPGTRLTVL.

The J gene is TRBJ1-1, the V gene TRBV5-8; D ambiguous. The germline CDR1 and CDR2 sequences are SGHTS and YDEGEE. The CDR3 loop spans 17 amino acids. Trimming took 3 bases from V and 0 from J, leaving 18 bases between them. The CDR3 sequence: CASSSWKDGLMNTEAFF. DNA of the CDR3: TGTGCCAGCAGCTCGTGGAAAGACGGACTAATGAACACTGAAGCTTTCTTT.

The J gene is TRBJ1-6, the V gene TRBV4-2; D not resolved. This CDR3 region has 16 residues. The germline CDR1 and CDR2 sequences are LGHNA and YNFKEQ. Between the trimmed V and J ends, which lost 1 base and 0 bases, there was a span of 7 bases. The CDR3 loop is CASSQVASSYNSPLHF. In DNA, the CDR3 is TGTGCCAGCAGCCAAGTTGCTAGCTCCTATAATTCACCCCTCCACTTT.

This chain joins TRBV29-1 and TRBJ1-2, with D tentatively TRBD1 (5 bases). The CDR3 extends over 14 amino acids. The germline gives CDR1 SQVTM, CDR2 ANQGSEA. V dropped 4 bases and J dropped 0 bases, with 12 bases sitting between them. CDR3 nucleotides: TGCAGCGTTGGGCCAGGACAAACTAACTATGGCTACACCTTC. The encoded protein is CSVGPGQTNYGYTF.

This clone showed up just once. Here the CDR3 omits its conserved ending phenylalanine or tryptophan, so a read error is the likely source. The rearrangement joins TRBV9 to TRBJ1-2, with D possibly TRBD1 on 6 matching bases. Trimming cost V 4 bases and J 4 bases, with 11 bases left between them. The CDR3 is made up of 13 amino acids. In germline, CDR1 is SGDLS, CDR2 YYNGEE. The CDR3 sequence: CASSLGQPYGYTL. As DNA, the CDR3 is TGTGCCAGCAGCCTCGGACAGCCCTATGGCTACACCCTC.

The rearrangement links TRBV10-2 to TRBJ1-1; perhaps TRBD1 as D (6 bases). The CDR3 is 14 residues long. V was pared by 3 bases and J by 2 bases, with 10 bases between. From germline, CDR1 is WSHSY and CDR2 SAAADI. The CDR3, as DNA: TGCGCCAGCAGTGAAGGCAGGGGTAACACTGAAGCTTTCTTT. It yields the protein CASSEGRGNTEAFF.

The rearrangement joins TRBV19 to TRBJ2-7; 11 bases map to TRBD1. V shed 5 bases, J shed 4 bases, and the junction held 7 bases outside the gene matches. The CDR3 is made up of 15 amino acids. CDR1 is LNHDA, CDR2 SQIVND, per germline (reference sequence). The CDR3 DNA is TGTGCCAGTAGTCCCCGGACAGGGGGCGTTTACGAGCAGTACTTC. Protein: CASSPRTGGVYEQYF.

The chain uses TRBV7-8 and TRBJ2-3; the match to TRBD1 covers 7 bases. Looked up from germline, CDR1 is SGHVS and CDR2 is FQNEAQ. The CDR3 is 13 amino acids. Trimming at V came to 8 bases and at J to 0 bases, leaving 2 bases not matched to a gene. The DNA for the CDR3 is TGTGCCAGCGACAGGGCTAGCACAGATACGCAGTATTTT. It translates to CASDRASTDTQYF.

This clone was recorded only once. The chain employs TRBV15 and TRBJ2-7; TRBD1 might be the D (6 bases). This CDR3 has 15 amino acids. CDR1 is LNHNV, CDR2 YYDKDF, per germline (reference sequence). The V end lost 3 bases, the J end lost 3 bases, and 15 bases lay between the germline ends. CDR3 protein: CATSREDSQFYEQYF. The DNA for the CDR3 is TGTGCCACCAGCAGGGAGGACAGTCAATTCTACGAGCAGTACTTC.

In its sample, this clone was seen once. The J gene is TRBJ2-1, the V gene TRBV13; no clear D. CDR3 length: 11 amino acids. Trimming took off 2 bases at V and 10 bases at J, with 6 bases between the two ends. CDR1 and CDR2 from the germline V gene are PRHDT and FYEKMQ (reference sequence). As DNA, the CDR3 is TGTGCCAGCAGCTTATGGCGGGAGCAGTTCTTC. Its protein is CASSLWREQFF.

This clone was seen once. This chain links TRBV4-1 with TRBJ2-3; no clear D gene. From germline, CDR1 is MGHRA and CDR2 YSYEKL. V was cut by 0 bases and J by 0 bases, with 10 bases left in between. This CDR3 has 16 amino acids. CDR3 in DNA: TGCGCCAGCAGCCAAGAATTTCCCACTAGCACAGATACGCAGTATTTT. Protein: CASSQEFPTSTDTQYF.

The chain carries TRBV7-3 and TRBJ2-3; 7 nucleotides line up with TRBD2. Per germline, CDR1 SGHTA and CDR2 FQGTGA. Losses at the gene ends were 2 bases for V and 2 bases for J; bases not matched to a gene: 4. The CDR3 sequence is 15 residues long. The CDR3 coding sequence is TGTGCCAGCAGCTTATGGGGGGGGGTCACAGATACGCAGTATTTT. Protein product: CASSLWGGVTDTQYF.

J is TRBJ1-2 and V is TRBV27, with 10 bases identical to TRBD1. V lost 3 bases and J lost 8; bases outside the gene matches: 6. CDR3 length equals 14 residues. Germline loops: CDR1 MNHEY, CDR2 SMNVEV (reference sequence). CDR3 in amino acids: CASSFRDRGGGYTF. CDR3 in DNA: TGTGCCAGCAGTTTTAGGGACAGGGGTGGCGGCTACACCTTC.

The chain couples TRBV15 to TRBJ1-3; tentatively, D is TRBD1 (6 bases). This CDR3 region has 15 residues. The germline CDR1 and CDR2 sequences are LNHNV and YYDKDF (reference sequence). Trimming removed 2 bases from V and 2 bases from J, with 10 bases in between. This CDR3 is CATSRLYRAGNTIYF. The CDR3 coding sequence is TGTGCCACCAGCAGACTTTACAGGGCTGGAAACACCATATATTTT.

Comments on this clone: Its ends do not fully match the called genes, so a read error is possible. V usage is TRBV7-7 and J usage is TRBJ2-5, with 9 bases identical to TRBD1. The CDR3 loop spans 17 amino acids. Germline-derived CDR1 and CDR2 are SSHAT and FNYEAQ (reference sequence). CDR3 coding DNA: TGTGCTAGCAGCTTAACCCCCGGGACAGGGATAACAGAGACCCAGTACTTC. Translated, it gives CASSLTPGTGITETQYF.

This clone was seen a few times. The chain carries TRBV4-3 and TRBJ1-1; D gene unclear. Per germline, CDR1 LGHNA and CDR2 YSLEER. The CDR3 spans 16 residues. Trimming stripped 0 bases from V and 4 bases from J, with 15 bases between. This CDR3 is CASSQDPGGGATEAFF. CDR3 coding DNA: TGCGCCAGCAGCCAAGATCCGGGTGGAGGAGCCACTGAAGCTTTCTTT.

In the case of this clone: Germline is not matched at one junction end, which may reflect a read error. The gene calls are TRBV9 and TRBJ1-2; no firm D call. In germline, CDR1 is SGDLS, CDR2 YYNGEE. CDR3 length equals 9 residues. In DNA form, the CDR3 reads TGTGCCAGCAGCCCAATAGATGTATTC. It yields the protein CASSPIDVF.